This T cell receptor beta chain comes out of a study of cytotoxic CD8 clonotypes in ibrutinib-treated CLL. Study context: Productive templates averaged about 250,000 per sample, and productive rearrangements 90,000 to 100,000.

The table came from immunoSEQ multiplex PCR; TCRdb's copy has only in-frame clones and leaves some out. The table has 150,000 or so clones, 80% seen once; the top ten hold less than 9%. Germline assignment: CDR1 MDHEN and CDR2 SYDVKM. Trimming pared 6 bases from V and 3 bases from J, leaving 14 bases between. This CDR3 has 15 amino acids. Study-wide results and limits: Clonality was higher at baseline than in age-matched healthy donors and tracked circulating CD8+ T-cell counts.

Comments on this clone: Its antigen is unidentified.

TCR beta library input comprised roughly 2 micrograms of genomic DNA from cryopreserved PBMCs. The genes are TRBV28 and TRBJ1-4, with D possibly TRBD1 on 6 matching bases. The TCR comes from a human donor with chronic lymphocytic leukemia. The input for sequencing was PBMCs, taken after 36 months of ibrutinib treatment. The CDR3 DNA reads TGTGCCAGCAGGCAACGGGGGGCGGCTAATGAAAAACTGTTTTTT. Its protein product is CASRQRGAANEKLFF.